The present T cell receptor (beta chain) was sequenced within a study of blood T cells in healthy people across ages. Trimming left V 4 bases short and J 2 bases short, with 8 bases between. From germline, CDR1 is WNHNN and CDR2 SYGVQD (reference sequence). The CDR3 extends over 13 amino acids. Sample-barcoded 5' priming and a J-beta primer mix drove a second PCR of roughly 7 to 11 cycles. MiXCR was run by TCRdb on the 5' RACE reads, yielding one entry per CDR3 protein. Of about 580,000 distinct CDR3 sequences detected, 45% to 55% appear once; the ten largest clones hold around 25%. The TCR was taken from an elderly man in good health. The chain is built from TRBV10-1 and TRBJ1-2; D call uncertain. Sequenced sample: blood. CDR3 protein: CASSAWGNYGYTF. The CDR3 DNA reads as TGCGCCAGCAGTGCGTGGGGAAACTATGGCTACACCTTC.